This T cell receptor beta chain was obtained from a study of shared clonotypes between healthy human individuals. Study-level findings and limits: Clonotype sharing among donors, it was expected, would be affected by sequencing depth. Blood alone was sampled, and tissue repertoires likely differ.

Note on this clone: The antigen is unknown.

The ends lost 5 bases at V and 5 bases at J; junction bases unmatched: 2. This CDR3 spans 13 amino acids. Germline loops: CDR1 SEHNR, CDR2 FQNEAQ (reference sequence). An even split of each subset's genomic DNA across several immunoSEQ plates was performed. Data came from immunoSEQ multiplex PCR; TCRdb stores just in-frame clones and leaves some out. The sample shows some 490,000 clones, about 84% of them seen only once. The chain has TRBV7-9 and TRBJ2-2, with 7 positions matching TRBD1. This TCR came from a woman in her thirties or forties in good health. Some clones in this sample may be carry-over from other donors' samples. The sequenced material came from PBMCs. In DNA, the CDR3 is TGTGCCAGCAGCGAGACAGGGACCGGGGAGCTGTTTTTT. Amino acid sequence: CASSETGTGELFF.